This record looks at one T cell receptor (beta chain) sequence and its context. These data come from a study of blood T cell repertoires in COVID-19. The method was immunoSEQ multiplex PCR; TCRdb's version includes in-frame clones alone and lacks a portion of them. The sample shows some 120,000 clones, 85% of them seen only once. The V and J ends lost 5 bases and 4 bases, in that order; junction bases with no gene match: 8. This CDR3 is 16 amino acids long. The germline V gene has CDR1 SGHTA and CDR2 FQGTGA. This receptor was identified in a man aged 55 to 70 with acute or convalescent COVID-19. The sample consisted of peripheral blood. V and J are TRBV7-3 and TRBJ2-2, with 9 bases that match TRBD2. The CDR3 bases are TGTGCCAGCAGCCCCCGCGCGGGAGGGGGCACCGGGGAGCTGTTTTTT. Translation: CASSPRAGGGTGELFF.